This TCR beta chain was found in a study of CD8 T cells in ankylosing spondylitis (dated 2017 in TCRdb). Broadly, across the study: To find TCR variants linked to disease, the study profiled T cell receptor beta repertoires in ankylosing spondylitis patients and healthy donors. Peripheral blood was sampled, and synovial fluid was additionally collected from ankylosing spondylitis patients. In total, the full study cohort was made up of roughly 100 healthy donors and approximately 24 ankylosing spondylitis patients.

This sample was sequenced with an Illumina HiSeq 2500. Quantitative 5'-RACE with molecular barcodes was the method used to prepare the TCR beta libraries. The authors' pipeline ran thus. A new computational method, built on a probabilistic model of VDJ rearrangement, was used to identify disease-linked TCR variants. TCRdb's own reprocessing of the public reads used fastp at Q25 and MiXCR and kept productive beta chains. Rows with one shared CDR3 protein collapse into an entry with the most common genes and DNA. The V and J calls were determined by TCRdb, not by the authors. The table for this sample lists around 150,000 distinct CDR3 sequences; about 18% of them were counted only once. In total, the top ten clones hold roughly 8% of the sample. At least ten counts were recorded for this clonotype. It has no known antigen specificity. Per-base quality was not reported, and no clone a single base away is much larger than it.

According to the germline V gene, CDR1 reads SGHRS and CDR2 reads YFSETQ. The CDR3 contains 16 residues, cysteine and phenylalanine counted. The CDR3 DNA has 48 bases and is translated from base 1. V is pruned by 2 bases and J by 0 bases, leaving 2 bases of the junction without a gene match. The investigation overall reported the following: The disease-linked clones were reported as significantly enriched in matched synovial fluid samples from ankylosing spondylitis patients. Some motif variants had previously been reported in the synovial fluid and blood of reactive arthritis patients, which suggests shared mechanisms of disease initiation. In peripheral blood, the disease-linked clones were found at relatively low frequencies and had a CD8+ phenotype. Blood from ankylosing spondylitis patients appeared to be characterized by a TCR beta motif composed of under 10 highly homologous amino acid variants.

This clonotype was sampled from a male donor with ankylosing spondylitis or in good health (not recorded which). The chain links TRBV5-1 with TRBJ2-4; TRBD2 lines up with 10 middle nucleotides. Sequencing used blood, either unsorted or a sorted T cell fraction (not recorded which). The CDR3 reads as follows: CASSFGTSEAKNIQYF. The DNA is TGCGCCAGCAGCTTTGGGACTAGCGAAGCCAAAAACATTCAGTACTTC.